The TCR beta chain under discussion was sequenced for a study of early T cells in non-severe SARS-CoV-2 infection. Overall study: The input, bulk RNA from unsorted whole blood, was sequenced, and chains were unpaired.

The germline gives CDR1 SQVTM, CDR2 ANQGSEA. Deletions cut 6 bases from V and 0 bases from J, with 9 bases between. The CDR3 loop spans 12 amino acids. This clonotype was seen more than once but under ten times. Using its own MiXCR run on the 5' RACE reads, TCRdb lists one record per CDR3 protein. The sample contains about 45,000 distinct CDR3 sequences, roughly an eighth of which appear only once. The source is an adult who was a healthcare worker with PCR-confirmed SARS-CoV-2 infection or an uninfected control (not recorded which). Source material: whole blood. J is TRBJ2-7 and V is TRBV29-1, with D possibly TRBD2 on 6 matching bases. The CDR3 DNA reads as TGCAGCGTCCGCGGGGCCTCCTACGAGCAGTACTTC. Translated: CSVRGASYEQYF.